The clone carrying this TCR beta chain was picked up a small number of times. Its target is unknown. These data are taken from a study of PD-1 blockade in classical Hodgkin lymphoma. For the study at large: Patients were dosed intravenously with nivolumab at 3 mg/kg every 2 weeks. Study results and caveats: Causes of the repertoire differences remain undefined, possibly disease activity or prior therapy. Complete responders showed a baseline diversity that resembled the diversity of newly diagnosed patients. Baseline TCR diversity was reportedly lower in newly diagnosed patients than healthy donors.

Time point of the sample: cycle 4 day 1 (C4D1), after less than seven weeks of nivolumab. Every patient was affected by relapse after autologous stem cell transplantation, while exposure to brentuximab vedotin was not uniform. The CDR3 has 13 amino acids. Germline CDR1 is SNHLY and CDR2 is FYNNEI. Trimming took off 6 bases at V and 6 bases at J, with 14 bases between the two ends. Assay used: immunoSEQ multiplex PCR; TCRdb lists only in-frame clones, some missing. The data hold 27,000 or so clones, with over 60% observed a single time. The source is a human donor with classical Hodgkin lymphoma. This specimen was peripheral blood mononuclear cells (PBMCs), taken before the fourth cycle of nivolumab. The V call is TRBV2, the J call TRBJ1-2, with a weak D call TRBD1 (6 bases). The CDR3 nucleotides read TGTGCCAGCAGACAGGGATTTGGGGATGGCTACACCTTC. Its translation: CASRQGFGDGYTF.